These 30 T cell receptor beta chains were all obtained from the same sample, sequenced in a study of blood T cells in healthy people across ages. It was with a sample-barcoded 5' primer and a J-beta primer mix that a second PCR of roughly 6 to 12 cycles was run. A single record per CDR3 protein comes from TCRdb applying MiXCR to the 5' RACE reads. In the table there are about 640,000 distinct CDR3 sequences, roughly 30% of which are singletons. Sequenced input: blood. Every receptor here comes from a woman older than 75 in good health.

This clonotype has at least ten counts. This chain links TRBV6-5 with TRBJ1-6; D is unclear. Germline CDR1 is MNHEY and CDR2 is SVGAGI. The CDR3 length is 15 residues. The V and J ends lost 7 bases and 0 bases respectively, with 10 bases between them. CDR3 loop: CASTMGSSYNSPLHF. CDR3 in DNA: TGTGCCAGCACAATGGGGAGCTCCTATAATTCACCCCTCCACTTT.

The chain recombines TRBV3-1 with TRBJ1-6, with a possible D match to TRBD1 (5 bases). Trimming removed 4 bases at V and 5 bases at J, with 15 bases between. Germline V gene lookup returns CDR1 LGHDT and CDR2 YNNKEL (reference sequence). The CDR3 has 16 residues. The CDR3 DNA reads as TGTGCCAGCAGCCCCGGGACCCCGCTTGATAATTCACCCCTCCACTTT. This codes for CASSPGTPLDNSPLHF.

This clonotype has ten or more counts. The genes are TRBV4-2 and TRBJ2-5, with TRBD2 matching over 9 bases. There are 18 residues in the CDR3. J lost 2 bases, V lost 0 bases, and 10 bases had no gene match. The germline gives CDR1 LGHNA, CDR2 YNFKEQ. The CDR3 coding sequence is TGTGCCAGCAGCCAAGAATGGCGGGGGGGCCGGGGGCAAGAGACCCAGTACTTC. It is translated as CASSQEWRGGRGQETQYF.

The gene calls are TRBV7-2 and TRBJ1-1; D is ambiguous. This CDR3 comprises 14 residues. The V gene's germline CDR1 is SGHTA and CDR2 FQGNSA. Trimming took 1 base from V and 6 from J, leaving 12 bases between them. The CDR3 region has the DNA TGTGCCAGCAGCTTAGTTGCAGGTAACGCTGAAGCTTTCTTT. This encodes CASSLVAGNAEAFF.

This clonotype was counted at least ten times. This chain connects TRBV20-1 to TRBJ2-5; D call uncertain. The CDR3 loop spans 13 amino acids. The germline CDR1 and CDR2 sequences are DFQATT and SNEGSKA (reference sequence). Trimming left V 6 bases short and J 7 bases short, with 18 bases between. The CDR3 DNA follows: TGCAGTGCCCTCCCTGGGCGTGTCGGGACCCAGTACTTC. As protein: CSALPGRVGTQYF.

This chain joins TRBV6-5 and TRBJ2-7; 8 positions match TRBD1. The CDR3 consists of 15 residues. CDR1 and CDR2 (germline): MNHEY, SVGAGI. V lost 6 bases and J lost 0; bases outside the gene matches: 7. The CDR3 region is CASRQGADSSYEQYF. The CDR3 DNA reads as TGTGCCAGCAGGCAGGGGGCAGACAGCTCCTACGAGCAGTACTTC.

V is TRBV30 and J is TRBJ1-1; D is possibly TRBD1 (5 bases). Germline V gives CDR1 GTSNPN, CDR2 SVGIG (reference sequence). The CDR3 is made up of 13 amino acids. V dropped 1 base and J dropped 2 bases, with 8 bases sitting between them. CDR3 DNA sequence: TGTGCCTGGAGTGGACAGTACAACACTGAAGCTTTCTTT. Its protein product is CAWSGQYNTEAFF.

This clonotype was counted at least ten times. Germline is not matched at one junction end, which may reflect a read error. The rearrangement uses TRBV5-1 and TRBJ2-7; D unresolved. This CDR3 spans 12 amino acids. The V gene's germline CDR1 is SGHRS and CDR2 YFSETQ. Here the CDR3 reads CASSLEVGEQYF. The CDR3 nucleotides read TGTGCCAGCAGCTTAGAGGTGGGCGAGCAGTACTTC.

The CDR3 is CASSRNAVGTQYF. The CDR3 nucleotides read TGTGCCAGCAGTAGAAACGCGGTTGGGACCCAGTACTTC. This chain connects TRBV12-3 or TRBV12-4 to TRBJ2-5; D not certain. V was pared by 5 bases and J by 7 bases, with 14 bases between. The CDR3 has 13 residues.

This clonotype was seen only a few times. The CDR3 bases are TGTGCCAGCAGTCCCGCCCTGGACAGGGGCAAGTACAATGAGCAGTTCTTC. It codes for CASSPALDRGKYNEQFF. The rearrangement joins TRBV6-2 or TRBV6-3 to TRBJ2-1; 9 bases fit TRBD1. V dropped 5 bases and J dropped 4; count of bases not matched to a gene: 12. The CDR3 is made up of 17 amino acids. Germline loops: CDR1 MNHEY, CDR2 SVGEGT.

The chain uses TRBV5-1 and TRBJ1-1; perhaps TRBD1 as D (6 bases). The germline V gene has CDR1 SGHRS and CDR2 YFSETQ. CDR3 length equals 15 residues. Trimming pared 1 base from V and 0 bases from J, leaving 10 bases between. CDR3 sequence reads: CASSLLQGLNTEAFF. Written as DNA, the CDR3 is TGCGCCAGCAGCTTGCTACAGGGATTGAACACTGAAGCTTTCTTT. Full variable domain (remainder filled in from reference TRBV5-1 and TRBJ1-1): KAGVTQTPRYLIKTRGQQVTLSCSPISGHRSVSWYQQTPGQGLQFLFEYFSETQRNKGNFPGRFSGRQFSNSRSEMNVSTLELGDSALYLCASSLLQGLNTEAFFGQGTRLTVV.

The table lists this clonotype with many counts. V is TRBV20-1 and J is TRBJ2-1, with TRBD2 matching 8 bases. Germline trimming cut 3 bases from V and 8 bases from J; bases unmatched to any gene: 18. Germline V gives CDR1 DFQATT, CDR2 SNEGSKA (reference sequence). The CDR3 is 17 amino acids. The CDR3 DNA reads TGCAGTGCTAGCCGATGGGTTAGCGGGGCGCGGGTTGATGAGCAGTTCTTC. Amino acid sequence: CSASRWVSGARVDEQFF.

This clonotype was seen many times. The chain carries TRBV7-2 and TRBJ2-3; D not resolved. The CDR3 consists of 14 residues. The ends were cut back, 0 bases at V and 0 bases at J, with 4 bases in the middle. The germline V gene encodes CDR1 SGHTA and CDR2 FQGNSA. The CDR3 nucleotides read TGTGCCAGCAGCTTAGCCTTTAGCACAGATACGCAGTATTTT. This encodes CASSLAFSTDTQYF.

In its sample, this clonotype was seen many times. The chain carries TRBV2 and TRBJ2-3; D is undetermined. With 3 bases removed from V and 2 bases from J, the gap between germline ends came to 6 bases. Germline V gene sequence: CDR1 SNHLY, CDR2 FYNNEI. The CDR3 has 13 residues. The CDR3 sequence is CASSDPFTDTQYF. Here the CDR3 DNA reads TGTGCCAGCAGTGATCCCTTCACAGATACGCAGTATTTT.

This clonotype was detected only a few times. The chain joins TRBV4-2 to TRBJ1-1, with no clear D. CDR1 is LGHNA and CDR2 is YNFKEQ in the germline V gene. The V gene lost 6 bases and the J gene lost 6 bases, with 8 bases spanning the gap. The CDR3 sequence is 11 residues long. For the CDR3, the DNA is TGTGCCAGCAGTCAACGTTCTGAAGCTTTCTTT. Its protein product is CASSQRSEAFF.

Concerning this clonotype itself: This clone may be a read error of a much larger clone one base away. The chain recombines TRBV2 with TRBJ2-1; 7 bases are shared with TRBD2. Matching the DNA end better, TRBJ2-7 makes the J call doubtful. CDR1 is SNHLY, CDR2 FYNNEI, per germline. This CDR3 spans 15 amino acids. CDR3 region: CASSGLAVSYNEQYF. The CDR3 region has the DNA TGTGCCAGCAGTGGCCTAGCGGTCTCCTACAATGAGCAGTACTTC.

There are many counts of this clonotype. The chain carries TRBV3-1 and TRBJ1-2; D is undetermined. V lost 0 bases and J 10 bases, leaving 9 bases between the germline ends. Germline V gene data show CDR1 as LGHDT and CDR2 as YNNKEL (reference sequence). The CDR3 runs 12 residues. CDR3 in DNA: TGTGCCAGCAGCCAAGATACGCCAGACTACACCTTC. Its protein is CASSQDTPDYTF.

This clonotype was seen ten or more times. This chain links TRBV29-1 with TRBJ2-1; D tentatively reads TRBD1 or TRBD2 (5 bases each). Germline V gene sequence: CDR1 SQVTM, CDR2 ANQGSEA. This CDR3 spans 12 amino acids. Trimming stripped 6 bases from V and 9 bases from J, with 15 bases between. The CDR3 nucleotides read TGCAGCGTGGTGAGGTTTGGGGGTGAGCAGTTCTTC. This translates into CSVVRFGGEQFF.

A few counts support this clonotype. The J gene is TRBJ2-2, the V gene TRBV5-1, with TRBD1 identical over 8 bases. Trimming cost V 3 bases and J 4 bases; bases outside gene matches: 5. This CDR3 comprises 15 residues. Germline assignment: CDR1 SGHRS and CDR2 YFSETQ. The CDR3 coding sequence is TGCGCCAGCAGCTGGACAGGGTTGGGCACCGGGGAGCTGTTTTTT. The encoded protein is CASSWTGLGTGELFF.

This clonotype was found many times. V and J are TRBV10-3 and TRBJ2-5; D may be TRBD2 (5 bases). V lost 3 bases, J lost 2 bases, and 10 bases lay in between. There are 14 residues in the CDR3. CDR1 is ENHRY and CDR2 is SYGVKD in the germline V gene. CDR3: CAISEAEKQETQYF. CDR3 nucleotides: TGTGCCATCAGTGAAGCGGAGAAACAAGAGACCCAGTACTTC.

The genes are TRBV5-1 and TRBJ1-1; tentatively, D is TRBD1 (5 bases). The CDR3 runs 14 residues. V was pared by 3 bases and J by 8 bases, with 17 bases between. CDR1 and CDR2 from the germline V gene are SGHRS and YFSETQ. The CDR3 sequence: CASSSRGPTTEAFF. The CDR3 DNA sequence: TGCGCCAGCAGCTCGCGGGGACCTACTACCGAAGCTTTCTTT.

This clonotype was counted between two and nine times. In DNA, the CDR3 is TGTGCCAGCAGCCGGGAGGAACATCAGCCCCAGCATTTT. Translating it yields CASSREEHQPQHF. This rearrangement joins TRBV2 to TRBJ1-5; D unclear. V was cut by 6 bases and J by 5 bases, with 11 bases left in between. The germline CDR1 and CDR2 sequences are SNHLY and FYNNEI. The CDR3 consists of 13 residues.

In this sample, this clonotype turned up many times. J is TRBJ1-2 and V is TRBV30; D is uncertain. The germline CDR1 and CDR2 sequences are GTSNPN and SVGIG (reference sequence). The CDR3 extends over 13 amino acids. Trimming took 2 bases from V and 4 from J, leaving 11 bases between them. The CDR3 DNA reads TGTGCCTGGAGTTATCTTCTGACCTATGGCTACACCTTC. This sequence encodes CAWSYLLTYGYTF.

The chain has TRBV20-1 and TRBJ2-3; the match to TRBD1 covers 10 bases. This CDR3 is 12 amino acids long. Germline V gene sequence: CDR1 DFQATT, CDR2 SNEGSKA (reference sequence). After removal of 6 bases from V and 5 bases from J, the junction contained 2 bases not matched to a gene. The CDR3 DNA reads TGCAGTGCGGGACAGGGGTTAGATACGCAGTATTTT. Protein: CSAGQGLDTQYF.

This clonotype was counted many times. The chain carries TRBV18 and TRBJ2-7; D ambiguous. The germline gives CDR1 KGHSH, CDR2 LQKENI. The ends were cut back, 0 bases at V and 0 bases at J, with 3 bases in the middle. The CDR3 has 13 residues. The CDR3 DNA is TGTGCCAGCTCACCACCGGCCTCCTACGAGCAGTACTTC. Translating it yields CASSPPASYEQYF.

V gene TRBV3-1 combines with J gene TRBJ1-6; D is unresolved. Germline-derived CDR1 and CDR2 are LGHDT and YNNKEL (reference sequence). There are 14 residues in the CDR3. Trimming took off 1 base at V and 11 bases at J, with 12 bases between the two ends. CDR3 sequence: CASSQALSVTPLHF. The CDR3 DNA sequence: TGTGCCAGCAGCCAAGCCCTGTCGGTGACACCCCTCCACTTT. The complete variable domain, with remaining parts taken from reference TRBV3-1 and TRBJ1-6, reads DTAVSQTPKYLVTQMGNDKSIKCEQNLGHDTMYWYKQDSKKFLKIMFSYNNKELIINETVPNRFSPKSPDKAHLNLHINSLELGDSAVYFCASSQALSVTPLHFGNGTRLTVT.

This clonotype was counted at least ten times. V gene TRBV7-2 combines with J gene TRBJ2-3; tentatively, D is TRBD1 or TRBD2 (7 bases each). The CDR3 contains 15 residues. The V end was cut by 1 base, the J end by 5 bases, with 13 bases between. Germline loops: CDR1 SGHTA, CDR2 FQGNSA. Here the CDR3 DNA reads TGTGCCAGCAGCTTAGGCAGCAGGGGGGGAGATACGCAGTATTTT. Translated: CASSLGSRGGDTQYF.

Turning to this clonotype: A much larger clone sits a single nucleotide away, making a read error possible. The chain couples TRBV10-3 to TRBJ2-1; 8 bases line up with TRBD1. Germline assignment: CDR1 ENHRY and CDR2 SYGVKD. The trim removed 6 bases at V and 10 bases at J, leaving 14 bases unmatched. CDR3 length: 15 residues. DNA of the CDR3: TGTGCCATCAGCGGAGAGCGGCAGGGGGCATACGAGCAGTTCTTC. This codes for CAISGERQGAYEQFF.

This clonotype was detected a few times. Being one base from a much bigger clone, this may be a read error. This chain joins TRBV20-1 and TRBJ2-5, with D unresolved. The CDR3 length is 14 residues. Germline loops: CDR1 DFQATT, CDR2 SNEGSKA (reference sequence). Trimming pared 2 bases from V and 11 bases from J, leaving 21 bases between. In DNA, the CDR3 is TGCAGTGCTAGACTAGTCGATCGTTACAATGAGCAGTACTTC. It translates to CSARLVDRYNEQYF.

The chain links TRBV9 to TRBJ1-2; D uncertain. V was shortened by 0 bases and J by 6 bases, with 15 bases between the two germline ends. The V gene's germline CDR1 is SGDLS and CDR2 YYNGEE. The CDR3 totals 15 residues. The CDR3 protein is CASSVDDTEGHGYTF. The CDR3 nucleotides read TGTGCCAGCAGCGTAGATGATACAGAAGGGCATGGCTACACCTTC. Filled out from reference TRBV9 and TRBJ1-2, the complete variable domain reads DSGVTQTPKHLITATGQRVTLRCSPRSGDLSVYWYQQSLDQGLQFLIQYYNGEERAKGNILERFSAQQFPDLHSELNLSSLELGDSALYFCASSVDDTEGHGYTFGSGTRLTVV.